This note documents a single T cell receptor beta chain sequence. The CDR3 has 15 residues. Per the germline V gene, CDR1 is SGDLS and CDR2 is YYNGEE. Trimming removed 2 bases from V and 4 bases from J; junction bases left unmatched: 6. The sample comes from a study of T cell responses to AZD1222 COVID-19 vaccine. Clones were sequenced by immunoSEQ multiplex PCR, and TCRdb holds only the in-frame ones, with some missing. This sample carries roughly 120,000 clones, 80% to 90% of them seen once, and the ten largest clones take 3.5% to 5%. This receptor was taken from an adult in good health. The chain couples TRBV9 to TRBJ2-5; 9 bases map to TRBD1. The sequencing here drew on peripheral blood, taken on day 0 of MenACWY control vaccination. CDR3 DNA sequence: TGTGCCAGCAGCGTCGGGACAGGGTATCCAGAGACCCAGTACTTC. Translated, it gives CASSVGTGYPETQYF.